Following are 12 T cell receptor beta chains from one sample sequenced in a study of shared clonotypes between healthy human individuals (dated by TCRdb to the early 2020s). The library came from the immunoSEQ multiplex PCR assay. Held by TCRdb, this immuneACCESS table contains in-frame sequences only and omits some clones. Under half of the omission traces to an unresolved V gene where checked; the cause of the rest is unknown. The sample records 950,000 to 1,100,000 clones, approximately 78% of which are singletons. The biggest ten clones account for around 0.61% of the sample. The sequenced material came from memory CD4+ T cells from PBMCs. The cell subset or site label here, explained by the study, means: CD45RA-negative fraction. The receptors derive from a man between 18 and 35 years old in good health. Some clones in this sample may be carry-over from other donors' samples.

The chain has TRBV6-1 and TRBJ1-4; the D is unclear. V was cut by 3 bases and J by 6 bases, with 8 bases left in between. The CDR3 runs to 13 residues. Germline V gene lookup returns CDR1 MNHNS and CDR2 SASEGT. The DNA for the CDR3 is TGTGCCAGCAGTGATAGTATGGATGAAAAACTGTTTTTT. Amino acid sequence: CASSDSMDEKLFF.

The rearrangement uses TRBV9 and TRBJ1-2; possible D gene TRBD1, 6 bases. The CDR3 is 14 residues long. V was cut by 5 bases and J by 4 bases, with 15 bases left in between. Looked up from germline, CDR1 is SGDLS and CDR2 is YYNGEE. The CDR3 loop reads CASSPTGTSYGYTF. DNA of the CDR3: TGTGCCAGCAGTCCGACAGGAACTTCCTATGGCTACACCTTC.

The V gene is TRBV18, the J gene TRBJ1-1, with D unresolved. V gave up 0 bases and J gave up 1 base, with 9 bases separating them. This CDR3 has 15 residues. Germline V lookup: CDR1 KGHSH, CDR2 LQKENI. The CDR3 DNA reads as TGTGCCAGCTCACCACCTAGGCATAAGAACACTGAAGCTTTCTTT. Its translation is CASSPPRHKNTEAFF.

The V gene is TRBV5-6, the J gene TRBJ2-2; D tentatively fits TRBD1 or TRBD2 (5 bases each). Germline values: CDR1 SGHDT, CDR2 YYEEEE. V shed 2 bases and J shed 2 bases, with 10 bases lying between them. The CDR3 length is 15 residues. DNA of the CDR3: TGTGCCAGCAGCTTAATCGGGGCTAACACCGGGGAGCTGTTTTTT. Its translation: CASSLIGANTGELFF.

The genes are TRBV30 and TRBJ1-5; a possible D gene is TRBD1 (5 bases). This CDR3 has 13 amino acids. Germline V gene sequence: CDR1 GTSNPN, CDR2 SVGIG (reference sequence). The V end lost 3 bases, the J end lost 5 bases, and 11 bases lay between the germline ends. CDR3 sequence: CAWSARGDQPQHF. DNA of the CDR3: TGTGCCTGGAGCGCGCGGGGCGATCAGCCCCAGCATTTT. The full variable domain, in which reference TRBV30 and TRBJ1-5 provide the parts outside the CDR3, is SQTIHQWPATLVQPVGSPLSLECTVEGTSNPNLYWYRQAAGRGLQLLFYSVGIGQISSEVPQNLSASRPQDRQFILSSKKLLLSDSGFYLCAWSARGDQPQHFGDGTRLSIL.

For this clone: The identical CDR3 is also encoded by other nucleotide sequences in the sample. The chain has TRBV1 and TRBJ1-1; the table's D call TRBD1 went unverified against the DNA. TRBV1 is a listed pseudogene. The CDR3 is 17 amino acids. Here the CDR3 reads CTSSHPPQGARRTEAFF. CDR3 DNA: TGCACCAGCAGCCACCCACCCCAGGGGGCGCGTCGGACTGAAGCTTTCTTT.

V and J are TRBV27 and TRBJ1-2, with TRBD1 identical over 7 bases. The CDR3 sequence is 14 residues long. Trimming cost V 5 bases and J 4 bases; bases outside gene matches: 7. Germline V lookup: CDR1 MNHEY, CDR2 SMNVEV (reference sequence). In DNA form, the CDR3 reads TGTGCCAGCAGTCCGGGGACAGAAGGCTATGGCTACACCTTC. Translated, it gives CASSPGTEGYGYTF.

The CDR3 reads CASSPILRTAYSYEQYF. In nucleotides, the CDR3 is TGTGCCAGCAGCCCAATCCTCAGGACAGCGTATTCCTACGAGCAGTACTTC. V usage is TRBV5-6 and J usage is TRBJ2-7; perhaps TRBD1 as D (6 bases). CDR1 SGHDT and CDR2 YYEEEE come from the germline V gene. This CDR3 region has 17 residues. The ends were cut back, 4 bases at V and 1 base at J, with 21 bases in the middle.

The chain has TRBV28 and TRBJ1-2; D might be TRBD1 (6 bases). CDR1 and CDR2 (germline): MDHEN, SYDVKM. The CDR3 is made up of 15 amino acids. V lost 1 base and J lost 0, with 9 bases in between. The CDR3 region is CASSLLGGANYGYTF. The CDR3 DNA is TGTGCCAGCAGTTTATTAGGGGGGGCTAACTATGGCTACACCTTC.

This chain connects TRBV7-9 to TRBJ1-2, with 9 bases aligning to TRBD1. The CDR3 has 15 residues. Germline CDR1 is SEHNR and CDR2 is FQNEAQ (reference sequence). V shed 1 base and J 5 bases; nucleotides not matched to a gene: 5. CDR3 sequence reads: CASSLGQGVQYGYTF. The CDR3 nucleotides read TGTGCCAGCAGCTTAGGACAGGGGGTGCAATATGGCTACACCTTC.

This chain joins TRBV7-9 and TRBJ2-3; D possibly uses TRBD1 or TRBD2 (6 bases each). V gave up 2 bases and J gave up 2 bases, with 11 bases separating them. Germline assignment: CDR1 SEHNR and CDR2 FQNEAQ (reference sequence). The CDR3 loop spans 15 amino acids. The CDR3 is CASSLNWGATDTQYF. DNA for the CDR3: TGTGCCAGCAGCTTAAATTGGGGGGCCACAGATACGCAGTATTTT.

The rearrangement joins TRBV7-3 to TRBJ2-2; no definite D call. This CDR3 has 12 residues. Germline V lookup: CDR1 SGHTA, CDR2 FQGTGA. Trimming pared 5 bases from V and 7 bases from J, leaving 8 bases between. The CDR3 spells CASSRRDGELFF. CDR3 coding DNA: TGTGCCAGCAGCCGAAGGGACGGGGAGCTGTTTTTT.